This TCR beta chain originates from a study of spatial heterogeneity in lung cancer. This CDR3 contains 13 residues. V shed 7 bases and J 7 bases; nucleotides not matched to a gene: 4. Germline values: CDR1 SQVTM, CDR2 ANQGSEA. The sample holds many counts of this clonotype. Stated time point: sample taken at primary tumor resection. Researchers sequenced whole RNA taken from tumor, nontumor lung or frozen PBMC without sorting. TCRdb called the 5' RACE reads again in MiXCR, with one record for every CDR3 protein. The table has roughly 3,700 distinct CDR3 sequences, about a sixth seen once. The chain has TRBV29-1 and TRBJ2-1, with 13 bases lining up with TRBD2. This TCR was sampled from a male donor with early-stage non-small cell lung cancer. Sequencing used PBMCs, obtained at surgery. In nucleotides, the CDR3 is TGCAGCGCTGGACTAGCGGGGGTGAATGAGCAGTTCTTC. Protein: CSAGLAGVNEQFF.